The rows below give T cell receptor beta chains drawn from one sample of a study of blood T cells in healthy people across ages. TCRdb reanalysed the 5' RACE reads using MiXCR and keeps one entry per CDR3 protein. Altogether about 1.8 million distinct CDR3 sequences are present, about 50% being singletons, with the ten largest covering less than 2.5%. Sample: blood. The receptors shown here come from a woman aged 40 to 49 in good health. Both conserved end residues are part of each CDR3. The D gene is left open where the match is weak. Expanded clones get a size class; other rows say once, few or many, or leave the size out.

clone_size	v_call	j_call	d_call	cdr3_nt	cdr3_aa
.	TRBV6-5	TRBJ1-5	.	TGTGCCAGCAGGCTACAGGGTTATAATCAGCCCCAGCATTTT	CASRLQGYNQPQHF
few	TRBV11-2	TRBJ2-5	.	TGTGCCAGCAGCCGTTACGGGACCGCAGAAGAGACCCAGTACTTC	CASSRYGTAEETQYF
.	TRBV4-2	TRBJ1-2	.	TGTGCCAGCAGCCAAGATCCAGATATGAACTATGGCTACACCTTC	CASSQDPDMNYGYTF
.	TRBV12-3/TRBV12-4	TRBJ1-2	TRBD1	TGTGCCAGCAGTTTTCCCGGGACAGGGGGTTCTAATGGCTACACCTTC	CASSFPGTGGSNGYTF
few	TRBV20-1	TRBJ1-5	.	TGCAGTGCGGTGGACCGTATTTTAAATCAGCCCCAGCATTTT	CSAVDRILNQPQHF
.	TRBV13	TRBJ2-3	TRBD1	TGTGCCAGCAGCTTACGCCCTGACAGGGTAGATACGCAGTATTTT	CASSLRPDRVDTQYF
.	TRBV3-1	TRBJ2-3	.	TGTGCCAGCAGCCAACAGGGCTGGGGGCTTACAGATACGCAGTATTTT	CASSQQGWGLTDTQYF
once	TRBV7-9	TRBJ2-2	.	TGTGCCAGCAGCTTTTCGGGCACGGACACCGGGGAGCTGTTTTTT	CASSFSGTDTGELFF
.	TRBV7-8	TRBJ2-3	.	TGTGCCAGCAGACCGAGCGGGGATACGCAGTATTTT	CASRPSGDTQYF
.	TRBV3-1	TRBJ1-2	TRBD1	TGTGCCAGCAGCCAACTTCCGGGACAGGGGAACTATGGCTACACCTTC	CASSQLPGQGNYGYTF
.	TRBV4-2	TRBJ2-3	.	TGTGCCAGCAGCCATCTTGGGCCTGAACCGCAAGGGCCAGATACGCAGTATTTT	CASSHLGPEPQGPDTQYF
.	TRBV27	TRBJ2-3	TRBD1	TGTGCCAGCAGTCCCAGGACAGGGGGCTGGGAAGATACGCAGTATTTT	CASSPRTGGWEDTQYF
.	TRBV7-2	TRBJ2-1	.	TGTGCCAGCAGCTTAGTCGGGGGCACCTCCTACAATGAGCAGTTCTTC	CASSLVGGTSYNEQFF
.	TRBV6-2/TRBV6-3	TRBJ2-1	TRBD1	TGTGCCAGCAGTAGGGACAGGTCCGAGCAGTTCTTC	CASSRDRSEQFF
.	TRBV20-1	TRBJ2-3	TRBD2	TGCAGTGCTAGAGCACTAGCGGGGGCCACAGATACGCAGTATTTT	CSARALAGATDTQYF
.	TRBV5-5	TRBJ1-1	.	TGTGCCAGCAGCTTTCTCGATGCAGGCGACTCTGAAGCTTTCTTT	CASSFLDAGDSEAFF
.	TRBV3-1	TRBJ1-1	TRBD1	TGTGCCAGCAGCAGGAGACAGGGCGCGATGAACACTGAAGCTTTCTTT	CASSRRQGAMNTEAFF
.	TRBV7-9	TRBJ1-6	TRBD1	TGTGCCAGCAGACCCACAGGGGGCTCCTATAATTCACCCCTCCACTTT	CASRPTGGSYNSPLHF
.	TRBV7-2	TRBJ1-2	.	TGTGCCAGCAGCTTACCACCGGAGAGCCACTATGGCTACACCTTC	CASSLPPESHYGYTF
.	TRBV9	TRBJ2-7	.	TGTGCCAGCAGCGTAGATGGGGGTAATGAGCAGTACTTC	CASSVDGGNEQYF
.	TRBV7-9	TRBJ1-4	TRBD1	TGTGCCAGCGGCTCCTCCGCCGTGACGGGACAGGGGGTAAATGAAAAACTGTTTTTT	CASGSSAVTGQGVNEKLFF
.	TRBV11-2	TRBJ2-7	.	TGTGCCAGCAGCTTAGATCGGGGGCGATCAGTTAACGAGCAGTACTTC	CASSLDRGRSVNEQYF
.	TRBV6-1	TRBJ2-7	TRBD1	TGTGCCAGCAGAAAGCTAACGCAGGACAGGGTGGGAGAGGGGGTATCGTACGAGCAGTACTTC	CASRKLTQDRVGEGVSYEQYF